This passage covers 18 T cell receptor beta chains from one sample sequenced in a study of T cell clonality in common variable immunodeficiency. Data came from immunoSEQ multiplex PCR; TCRdb stores just in-frame clones and leaves some out. The table lists over 55,000 clones, with no singletons. What was sequenced was peripheral blood mononuclear cells. Source of these receptors: a person aged 18-70 years in good health.

This clone came up many times. The CDR3 end lies 3 residues beyond the end of the read and is filled in from the germline J gene. The chain couples TRBV5-1 to TRBJ2-7, with D tentatively TRBD2 (5 bases). Germline V lookup: CDR1 SGHRS, CDR2 YFSETQ. The CDR3 runs to 15 residues. V was cut by 0 bases and J by 3 bases, with 13 bases left in between. CDR3 sequence: CASSLEMTTNYEQYF. CDR3 DNA (partial): TGCGCCAGCAGCTTGGAGATGACTACCAACTACGAG.

In its sample, this clone was seen many times. The read stops 3 residues short of the end of the CDR3; the missing end is completed from the germline J gene. The genes are TRBV7-3 and TRBJ2-3; the D gene is possibly TRBD1 (6 bases). V lost 8 bases to trimming and J lost 0 bases, with 12 bases between them. Germline V CDR1 and CDR2: SGHTA, FQGTGA. The CDR3 has 14 amino acids. The CDR3 bases that were read are TGTGCCAGCTCTTTGGACAGCAGCACAGATACG. Encoded protein: CASSLDSSTDT. The complete CDR3 reads CASSLDSSTDTQYF.

This clone was counted ten times or more. The observed sequence ends 3 residues before the CDR3 terminus, with the missing tail filled in from the germline J gene. V is TRBV18 and J is TRBJ1-1, with D hard to call. The CDR3 is 14 amino acids. V shed 3 bases and J shed 1 base, with 9 bases lying between them. Germline V gives CDR1 KGHSH, CDR2 LQKENI. CDR3 DNA, as far as it was read: TGTGCCAGCTCACCGGCCGAGGCGAACACTGAA. It encodes CASSPAEANTE. The CDR3, in full, reads CASSPAEANTEAFF.

This clone has ten or more counts. The CDR3 end lies 3 residues beyond the end of the read and is filled in from the germline J gene. This sample includes further DNA sequences coding for the same CDR3. The rearrangement joins TRBV7-9 to TRBJ2-1; D gene unclear. V lost 2 bases and J 7 bases, leaving 12 bases between the germline ends. Germline V lookup: CDR1 SEHNR, CDR2 FQNEAQ (reference sequence). The CDR3 length is 14 residues. Partial CDR3 DNA: TGTGCCAGCAGCTTATCTGGCTTACCGAATGAG. As protein: CASSLSGLPNE. The whole CDR3 sequence is CASSLSGLPNEQFF.

This clone was found a few times. The read ends 3 residues shy of where the CDR3 ends; the end is completed using the germline J gene. V and J are TRBV20-1 and TRBJ2-7; 7 positions agree with TRBD2. The germline V gene has CDR1 DFQATT and CDR2 SNEGSKA (reference sequence). J was trimmed by 4 bases and V by 0 bases; bases with no gene match: 12. CDR3 size: 16 residues. Partial CDR3 DNA: TGCAGTGCTAGAGACCCGACTAGCCCGAGGCTGTACGAG. Encoded protein: CSARDPTSPRLYE. The complete CDR3 sequence is CSARDPTSPRLYEQYF.

There are many counts of this clone. With the read ending 3 residues before the CDR3 end, the germline J gene is used to fill in that end. The chain employs TRBV7-3 and TRBJ2-5, with unresolved D. CDR1 SGHTA and CDR2 FQGTGA come from the germline V gene. Trimming removed 2 bases at V and 0 bases at J, with 7 bases between. The CDR3 runs to 14 residues. CDR3 region: CASSLAGYQETQYF. CDR3 DNA (partial): TGTGCCAGCAGCTTAGCCGGGTACCAAGAGACC.

This clone was seen many times. The read falls 3 residues short of the CDR3 end, and the missing part is taken from the germline J gene. The rearrangement links TRBV29-1 to TRBJ2-3; 9 nucleotides agree with TRBD2. The CDR3 is 15 amino acids. J was trimmed by 2 bases and V by 3 bases; bases with no gene match: 6. The germline V gene has CDR1 SQVTM and CDR2 ANQGSEA. Incomplete CDR3 DNA: TGCAGCGTTGAGGGTAGCGGGAGAAACACAGATACG. Residues: CSVEGSGRNTDT. The full-length CDR3 reads as CSVEGSGRNTDTQYF.

This clone was counted a few times. At one end, the junction sequence differs from germline, possibly due to a read error. Read coverage stops 3 residues before the CDR3 terminus; the germline J gene supplies the remainder. The sample carries other DNA sequences with the same CDR3. This chain uses TRBV7-2 with TRBJ1-1; D possibly corresponds to TRBD1 (6 bases). There are 14 residues in the CDR3. CDR1 and CDR2 from the germline V gene are SGHTA and FQGNSA. The CDR3 DNA, read in part, is TGTGCCAGCAGCTTAGGAGGGTGGGACACCGAA. It is translated as CASSLGGWDTE. The entire CDR3 protein is CASSLGGWDTEAFF.

This clone was found many times. The read comes to an end 3 residues before the CDR3 does, leaving the germline J gene to fill in the end. The sample holds other DNA sequences that translate to the same CDR3. The chain employs TRBV7-2 and TRBJ2-1; TRBD2 matches 7 bases. CDR3 length: 14 residues. The germline CDR1 and CDR2 sequences are SGHTA and FQGNSA. V lost 4 bases, J lost 3 bases, and 3 bases stayed unmatched. CDR3 loop: CASSSTSDYNEQFF. Partial CDR3 DNA: TGTGCCAGCAGCTCCACTAGCGACTACAATGAG.

At least ten counts were recorded for this clone. The missing CDR3 end, 3 residues past where the read stops, is filled in from the germline J gene. The genes are TRBV5-1 and TRBJ1-2; weak D call: TRBD1 (6 bases). This CDR3 is built from 13 residues. Looked up from germline, CDR1 is SGHRS and CDR2 is YFSETQ. Trimming left V 6 bases short and J 6 bases short, with 15 bases between. CDR3 region: CASTAQQGDGYTF. The part of the CDR3 DNA that was read is TGCGCCAGCACCGCCCAACAGGGCGATGGC.

This clone has at least ten counts. Read coverage stops 3 residues before the CDR3 terminus; the germline J gene supplies the remainder. The genes are TRBV20-1 and TRBJ1-1, with TRBD1 as a possible D gene (6 bases). V was shortened by 3 bases and J by 3 bases, with 17 bases between the two germline ends. This CDR3 comprises 15 residues. Germline CDR1 reads DFQATT; CDR2 reads SNEGSKA (reference sequence). The CDR3: CSARRTARQHTEAFF. The sequenced CDR3 bases are TGCAGTGCTAGGAGGACAGCTCGACAGCACACTGAA.

There are many counts of this clone. From the germline J gene comes the end of the CDR3, since the read stops 3 residues before it. The chain has TRBV7-6 and TRBJ1-1, with D tentatively TRBD1 (6 bases). From germline, CDR1 is SGHVS and CDR2 FNYEAQ. V was pared by 5 bases and J by 6 bases, with 22 bases between. CDR3 length equals 16 residues. The part of the CDR3 DNA that was read is TGTGCCAGCAGCCTAGGGTGGACAGATTACTTCGCTGAA. It translates to CASSLGWTDYFAE. The whole CDR3 sequence is CASSLGWTDYFAEAFF.

This clone was observed at least ten times. The read ends 3 residues shy of where the CDR3 ends; the end is completed using the germline J gene. The chain carries TRBV20-1 and TRBJ2-3; 8 bases map to TRBD1. The CDR3 extends over 14 amino acids. The ends lost 6 bases at V and 0 bases at J; junction bases unmatched: 5. Germline V gene lookup returns CDR1 DFQATT and CDR2 SNEGSKA (reference sequence). The CDR3 loop reads CSALRQGSTDTQYF. CDR3 bases read: TGCAGTGCCCTACGACAGGGGAGCACAGATACG.

This clone was seen repeatedly, ten times or more. The missing CDR3 end, 3 residues past where the read stops, is filled in from the germline J gene. The chain uses TRBV19 and TRBJ2-1; 8 nucleotides agree with TRBD1. The germline V gene encodes CDR1 LNHDA and CDR2 SQIVND (reference sequence). V was clipped by 8 bases and J by 2 bases; unmatched bases: 8. The CDR3 length is 15 residues. CDR3 bases read: TGTGCCAGTGCTTTCGACAGGGGAACCTACAATGAG. Residues: CASAFDRGTYNE. The whole CDR3 protein is CASAFDRGTYNEQFF.

This clone was detected ten times or more. The read falls 3 residues short of the CDR3 end, and the missing part is taken from the germline J gene. This sequence joins TRBV20-1 and TRBJ1-1; TRBD1 matches at 9 bases. The CDR3 is 15 amino acids. Germline V CDR1 and CDR2: DFQATT, SNEGSKA (reference sequence). The part of the CDR3 DNA that was read is TGCAGGGTTGGAATTCCGGGACAGGGGAACACTGAA. This gives the protein CRVGIPGQGNTE. The full CDR3 reads CRVGIPGQGNTEAFF.

This clone has ten or more counts. The CDR3 end is not reached by the read, which stops 3 residues before it; the germline J gene fills it in. The chain joins TRBV7-9 to TRBJ2-5, with 9 nucleotides matching TRBD2. V trimming: 6 bases; J trimming: 1 base; junction bases outside the gene matches: 6. The CDR3 contains 15 residues. In germline, CDR1 is SEHNR, CDR2 FQNEAQ (reference sequence). CDR3 bases read: TGTGCCAGCAGTTTCGATAGCGGGGGCCAAGAGACC. It encodes CASSFDSGGQET. The CDR3 in full is CASSFDSGGQETQYF.

This clone showed up many times. The read falls 3 residues short of the CDR3 end, and the missing part is taken from the germline J gene. V and J are TRBV20-1 and TRBJ2-5; D is unclear. CDR1 DFQATT and CDR2 SNEGSKA come from the germline V gene (reference sequence). The CDR3 contains 14 residues. With 3 bases removed from V and 7 bases from J, the gap between germline ends came to 18 bases. The sequenced CDR3 bases are TGCAGTGCTAGTCCATCCGGCCTAAAGGGGACC. Translation: CSASPSGLKGT. The whole CDR3 protein reads CSASPSGLKGTQYF.

At least ten counts were recorded for this clone. The CDR3 end lies 3 residues beyond the end of the read and is filled in from the germline J gene. V gene TRBV29-1 combines with J gene TRBJ1-4; 8 bases are a match to TRBD1. V trimming: 7 bases; J trimming: 7 bases; junction bases outside the gene matches: 8. Germline V CDR1 and CDR2: SQVTM, ANQGSEA. There are 13 residues in the CDR3. The sequenced part of the CDR3 DNA is TGCAGCGCCGACAGGGGACGGGGTGAAAAA. Its translation is CSADRGRGEK. The CDR3 reads in full as CSADRGRGEKLFF. The whole variable domain, filled in from reference TRBV29-1 and TRBJ1-4, reads SAVISQKPSRDICQRGTSLTIQCQVDSQVTMMFWYRQQPGQSLTLIATANQGSEATYESGFVIDKFPISRPNLTFSTLTVSNMSPEDSSIYLCSADRGRGEKLFFGSGTQLSVL.